The clone carrying this TCR beta chain was counted between two and nine times. Its antigen is unidentified. The sample comes from a study of T cells in Graves' hyperthyroidism and ophthalmopathy. Notes on the study in general: Blood samples included most of the expanded thyroid clonotypes exceeding 0.001. The model predicted ophthalmopathy a median around 6.5 months before onset.

Template material for amplifying TCR beta CDR3 regions consisted of RNA transcripts. Primed by the HTBI set, a first-round RT-PCR was run on the TCR CDR3. In TCRdb, the multiplex PCR reads were re-called with MiXCR into one record per CDR3 protein. The sample records about 570,000 distinct CDR3 sequences, about 43% being singletons. Clinical symptoms, serum thyroxine, TRAb, thyroid ultrasound and orbital computed tomography established diagnosis. The CDR3 covers 13 residues. The germline V gene encodes CDR1 MGHDK and CDR2 SYGVNS. V dropped 1 base and J dropped 4 bases, with 7 bases sitting between them.

The chain carries TRBV25-1 and TRBJ1-1, with D possibly matching TRBD1 (5 bases). This TCR derives from an adult woman with Graves' disease, either hyperthyroidism or ophthalmopathy (not recorded which). What was sequenced was peripheral blood or thyroid tissue (not recorded which). The CDR3 loop is CASSEWGGTEAFF. CDR3 nucleotide sequence: TGTGCCAGCAGTGAATGGGGGGGCACTGAAGCTTTCTTT. The variable domain in full, completed from reference TRBV25-1 and TRBJ1-1, reads EADIYQTPRYLVIGTGKKITLECSQTMGHDKMYWYQQDPGMELHLIHYSYGVNSTEKGDLSSESTVSRIRTEHFPLTLESARPSHTSQYLCASSEWGGTEAFFGQGTRLTVV.